This T cell receptor beta chain was captured by sequencing in a study of CD8 T cells in Susac syndrome. TEMRA cells were FACS-enriched, unlike CD8+ and CD4+ T cells, which were negatively isolated. This CDR3 spans 14 amino acids. After removal of 6 bases from V and 3 bases from J, the junction contained 8 bases not matched to a gene. CDR1 is DFQATT and CDR2 is SNEGSKA in the germline V gene (reference sequence). Random hexamers primed reverse transcription of about 0.5 to 1 ug RNA. TCRdb re-called the immunoSEQ multiplex PCR reads with MiXCR, one entry per CDR3 protein. The repertoire holds some 180,000 distinct CDR3 sequences, with roughly 92% as singletons.

The V call is TRBV20-1, the J call TRBJ1-5, with 7 bases lining up with TRBD1. Material for sequencing was CD4+ T cells from PBMCs. The receptor's source is a human donor in good health. CDR3 sequence: CSAAGQVANQPQHF. The CDR3 nucleotides read TGCAGTGCCGCAGGACAGGTGGCCAATCAGCCCCAGCATTTT.